This T cell receptor (beta chain) was found in a study of blood T cell repertoires in COVID-19 (dated by TCRdb to 2020 to 2022). Some background on the complete study: The collaborator samples originated in the United States, Italy and Spain and spanned the acute and convalescent phases of COVID-19. A de-identified subject ID, COVID-19 status, age in years and sex were almost always included in the sample metadata. The material from the prospective study consisted of cDNA or gDNA derived from T cells, B-cell-depleted T cells, or PBMCs. The dataset comprised deeply sampled blood TCRbeta repertoires from subjects exposed to, actively infected with, or recovered from COVID-19. Where available, HLA class I and class II types were obtained from metadata supplied by the sample provider rather than from assay-based typing. Samples came from the ongoing ImmuneRACE study (first 160 participants) plus 1,254 subjects from 6 global collaborators. The repertoires were released in a freely available public database intended as a resource for research on the immune response to SARS-CoV-2. Study-wide findings and limitations: Clinical and demographic metadata were provided uncurated, with the amount varying by source and participant.

Measured from the cysteine to the phenylalanine, the CDR3 is 17 residues long. The DNA shown is the 51-base CDR3, in frame from base 1. In the germline V gene, CDR1 corresponds to SGHVS and CDR2 to FQNEAQ. Trimming accounts for 4 bases at V and 1 base at J, while the number of junction bases matched to no gene is 8. As for this clone: What antigen it recognizes has not been identified. No qualities accompany the bases; no much larger clone lies one base away.

TCRbeta CDR3 regions were amplified from genomic DNA by means of the immunoSEQ Assay, a bias-controlled multiplex PCR. On the study's bioinformatics: The number of nucleated cells in each sample was estimated from the amplification of reference gene primers within the assay. To quantify the absolute abundance of each unique TCRbeta CDR3 rearrangement, sequence reads were collapsed and filtered. For each sample, productive Simpson clonality was calculated as the square root of Simpson's diversity index over productive rearrangements. Held by TCRdb, this immuneACCESS table contains in-frame sequences only and omits some clones. Under half of the omission traces to an unresolved V gene where checked; the cause of the rest is unknown. The V and J calls and the clone size are those of that table, but D and trimming were determined from the DNA. The sample includes about 89,000 clones, with 70% to 85% observed a single time. Clones ranked in the top ten supply around 9.3% of the sample.

Whole blood was collected in K2EDTA tubes by collaborating institutions according to the institutions' own protocols. Collaborator samples were shipped for TCRbeta analysis as frozen whole blood, isolated PBMCs, or DNA extracted from either sample type. This receptor was identified in a man between 65 and 85 years old with acute or convalescent COVID-19. The material sequenced was peripheral blood. The chain is encoded by TRBV7-8 joined to TRBJ2-1, and 9 bases in between align with TRBD1. The nucleotides read TGTGCCAGCAGCTCGATCATCGGGACAGGGTCCTACAATGAGCAGTTCTTC. Its translation is CASSSIIGTGSYNEQFF. The variable domain in full, with residues beyond the CDR3 obtained from the reference TRBV7-8 and TRBJ2-1 genes, is GAGVSQSPRYKVAKRGQDVALRCDPISGHVSLFWYQQALGQGPEFLTYFQNEAQLDKSGLPSDRFFAERPEGSVSTLKIQRTQQEDSAVYLCASSSIIGTGSYNEQFFGPGTRLTVL.